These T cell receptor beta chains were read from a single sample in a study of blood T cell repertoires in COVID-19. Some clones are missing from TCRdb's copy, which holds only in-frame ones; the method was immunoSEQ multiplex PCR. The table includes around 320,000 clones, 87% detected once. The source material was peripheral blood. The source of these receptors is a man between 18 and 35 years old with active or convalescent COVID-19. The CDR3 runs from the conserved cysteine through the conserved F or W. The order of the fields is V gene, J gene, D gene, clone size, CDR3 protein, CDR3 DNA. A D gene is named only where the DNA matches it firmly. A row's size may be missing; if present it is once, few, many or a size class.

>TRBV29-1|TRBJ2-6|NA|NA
CSVTGTGANVLTF
TGCAGCGTTACAGGGACTGGGGCCAACGTCCTGACTTTC
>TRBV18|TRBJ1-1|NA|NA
CASSPQLVRGNTEAFF
TGTGCCAGCTCACCACAACTTGTCAGGGGGAACACTGAAGCTTTCTTT
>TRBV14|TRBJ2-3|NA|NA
CASSHRPRDTLTDTQYF
TGTGCCAGCAGCCATCGCCCCCGGGACACCCTCACAGATACGCAGTATTTT
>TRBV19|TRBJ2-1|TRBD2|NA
CASSTTSGYNEQFF
TGTGCCAGTAGTACTACTAGCGGTTACAATGAGCAGTTCTTC
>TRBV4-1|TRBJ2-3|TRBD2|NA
CASSILAGGTDTQYF
TGCGCCAGCAGCATCCTAGCGGGAGGAACAGATACGCAGTATTTT
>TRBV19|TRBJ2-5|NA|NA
CASSEEGARGVEETQYF
TGTGCCAGTAGTGAGGAGGGGGCGCGGGGTGTAGAAGAGACCCAGTACTTC
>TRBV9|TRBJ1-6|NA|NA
CASSLRQNSPLHF
TGTGCCAGCAGCTTGAGACAGAATTCACCCCTCCACTTT
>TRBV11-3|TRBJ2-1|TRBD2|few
CASSPSVGGSNEQFF
TGTGCCAGCAGCCCCAGCGTTGGCGGGAGCAATGAGCAGTTCTTC
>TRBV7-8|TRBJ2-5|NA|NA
CASSSPERVLGTQYF
TGTGCCAGCAGCTCACCGGAGAGGGTTCTTGGAACCCAGTACTTC
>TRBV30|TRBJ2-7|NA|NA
CAPITDEQYF
TGTGCCCCTATAACCGACGAGCAGTACTTC
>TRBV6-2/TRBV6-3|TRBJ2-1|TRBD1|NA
CASSYSGTGHNEQFF
TGTGCCAGCAGTTACTCCGGGACAGGGCACAATGAGCAGTTCTTC
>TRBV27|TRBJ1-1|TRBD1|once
CASSPRQGGTEAFF
TGTGCCAGCAGCCCACGACAGGGGGGAACTGAAGCTTTCTTT
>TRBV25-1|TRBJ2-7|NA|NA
CASSDPGLGVYEQYF
TGTGCCAGCAGTGACCCGGGACTTGGGGTCTACGAGCAGTACTTC
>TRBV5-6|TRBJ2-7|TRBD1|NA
CASSTSRDRYEQYF
TGTGCCAGCAGCACGTCCCGGGACAGGTACGAGCAGTACTTC
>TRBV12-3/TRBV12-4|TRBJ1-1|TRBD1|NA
CASREQGDTEAFF
TGTGCCAGCAGGGAACAGGGGGACACTGAAGCTTTCTTT
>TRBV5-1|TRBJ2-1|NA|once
CASSFRGNNEQFF
TGCGCCAGCAGCTTCCGGGGGAACAATGAGCAGTTCTTC
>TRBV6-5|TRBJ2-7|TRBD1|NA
CATRTGRTYEQYF
TGTGCCACAAGGACAGGGAGGACCTACGAGCAGTACTTC
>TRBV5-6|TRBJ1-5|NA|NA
CASSLINSNQPQHF
TGTGCCAGCAGCTTGATTAATAGCAATCAGCCCCAGCATTTT
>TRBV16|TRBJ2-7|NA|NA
CASTLFRDTSYEQYF
TGTGCCAGCACCCTGTTTCGGGATACCTCCTACGAGCAGTACTTC
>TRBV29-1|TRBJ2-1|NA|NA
CSVARGPYNEQFF
TGCAGCGTGGCCAGGGGACCCTACAATGAGCAGTTCTTC
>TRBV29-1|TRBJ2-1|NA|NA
CSVEDHRSIEQFF
TGCAGCGTTGAAGATCATAGATCCATTGAGCAGTTCTTC
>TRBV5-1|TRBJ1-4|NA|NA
CASSLRPGVREKLFF
TGCGCCAGCAGCTTGCGACCCGGAGTACGGGAAAAACTGTTTTTT
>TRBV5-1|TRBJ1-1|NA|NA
CASSLEGARNTEAFF
TGCGCCAGCAGCTTGGAAGGGGCGAGGAACACTGAAGCTTTCTTT
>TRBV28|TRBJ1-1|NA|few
CASSFFAEAFF
TGTGCCAGCAGTTTCTTCGCTGAAGCTTTCTTT